Listed here is a single T cell receptor beta chain. These data belong to a study of blood T cell repertoires in COVID-19. Background on the study: The United States, Italy and Spain were the sources of the acute and convalescent COVID-19 samples. Nucleic acid was either cDNA or gDNA, and it came from T cells, B-cell-depleted T cells, or PBMCs.

In the study's own analysis: Scientists estimated how many nucleated cells there were by amplifying reference gene primers. Repertoires were generated with immunoSEQ multiplex PCR, while TCRdb's copy carries only in-frame clones and drops some. That table supplies the V and J calls and clone size; D and trimming were determined from the DNA. This sample has 120,000 to 150,000 clones, with 85% found just once. This CDR3 region has 15 residues. The V end lost 0 bases, the J end lost 1 base, and 10 bases lay between the germline ends. Germline CDR1 and CDR2: SGHTA and FQGNSA. This chain uses TRBV7-2 with TRBJ2-7; no firm D call. The sequencing input was peripheral blood. This receptor was taken from a woman aged 35 to 49 with active or convalescent COVID-19. For the CDR3, the DNA is TGTGCCAGCAGCTTAGCGATTGACTTGTCCTACGAGCAGTACTTC. It is translated as CASSLAIDLSYEQYF.